The rows below give T cell receptor beta chains drawn from one sample of a study of cytomegalovirus exposure and HLA in healthy donors. The method was immunoSEQ multiplex PCR; TCRdb's version includes in-frame clones alone and lacks a portion of them. The table includes approximately 160,000 clones, approximately 77% detected once. Sequencing was done on a sample of PBMCs. Receptors originate from a male donor in good health and CMV-seropositive. Both conserved end residues are part of each CDR3. The D gene is left open where the match is weak. A clone size is listed for some rows: how often the clone was seen (once, few, many), or a class if it is expanded.

D,V,J,size,DNA,CDR3
TRBD1,TRBV16,TRBJ1-5,-,TGTGCCAGCAGCCCCGGACAGGGGGCGGGCTGGCCCCAGCATTTT,CASSPGQGAGWPQHF
TRBD1,TRBV7-9,TRBJ1-2,few,TGTGCCAGCAGCCCCACGGACAGGGGAAGGGGCTACACCTTC,CASSPTDRGRGYTF
TRBD1,TRBV7-8,TRBJ1-5,-,TGTGCCAGCAGCCACTTCACAGGGGACGACAGCCAGCCCCAGCATTTT,CASSHFTGDDSQPQHF
-,TRBV6-1,TRBJ2-5,-,TGTGCCAGAAATACCGGCGGACAAGGGCAAGAGACCCAGTACTTC,CARNTGGQGQETQYF
-,TRBV5-1,TRBJ1-5,-,TGCGCCAGCAGCTTCTCTGAGGGCCAGCCCCAGCATTTT,CASSFSEGQPQHF
-,TRBV18,TRBJ1-4,-,TGTGCCAGCTCACCGGCGGCTAATGAAAAACTGTTTTTT,CASSPAANEKLFF
TRBD1,TRBV11-2,TRBJ2-7,once,TGTGCCAGCAGCTTAGAAGGGGGCGACGAGCAGTACTTC,CASSLEGGDEQYF
-,TRBV30,TRBJ2-5,-,TGTGCCTGGAGTCCCGGGGTGGGGCAAGAGACCCAGTACTTC,CAWSPGVGQETQYF
-,TRBV5-1,TRBJ2-1,-,TGCGTCAGCAGCTTATGGACAGCCTACAATGAGCAGTTCTTC,CVSSLWTAYNEQFF
-,TRBV11-3,TRBJ1-4,-,TGTCGTGACTTAGGTGAAAAACTGTTTTTT,CRDLGEKLFF
-,TRBV7-6,TRBJ2-7,-,TGTGCCAGCAGCTTAGCGGCAGGGGTCAGCTCCTACGAGCAGTACTTC,CASSLAAGVSSYEQYF
-,TRBV12-2,TRBJ1-1,-,TGTGCAAGTCGCTTAGCCTCCACGGTGAACACTGAAGCTTTCTTT,CASRLASTVNTEAFF
TRBD2,TRBV9,TRBJ2-2,-,TGTGCCAGCGGACCCATAGCGGGGGGGGGCACCGGGGAGCTGTTTTTT,CASGPIAGGGTGELFF
TRBD1,TRBV19,TRBJ1-1,-,TGTGCCAGTACCTCCATTCGGACAGGACGAAACACTGAAGCTTTCTTT,CASTSIRTGRNTEAFF
-,TRBV6-1,TRBJ1-3,-,TGTGCCAGCAGTGGACTAAGCCAACAGGGATCTGGAAACACCATATATTTT,CASSGLSQQGSGNTIYF
-,TRBV29-1,TRBJ1-6,-,TGCAGCGTTGCTAACAGTTATAATTCACCCCTCCACTTT,CSVANSYNSPLHF
-,TRBV2,TRBJ2-7,-,TGTGCCAGCAGTGAAACCGGACAGAGGAGGTACGAGCAGTACTTC,CASSETGQRRYEQYF
-,TRBV7-2,TRBJ1-1,-,TGTGCCAGCAGCTTAGTAGCGACAGGACCAAAGGGCACTGAAGCTTTCTTT,CASSLVATGPKGTEAFF
-,TRBV6-6,TRBJ1-5,few,TGTGCCAGCAGTTCACAGGGAAATCAGCCCCAGCATTTT,CASSSQGNQPQHF
-,TRBV6-5,TRBJ1-2,-,TGTGCCAGCAGTTACAGGAACAGGGCGAACTATGGCTACACCTTC,CASSYRNRANYGYTF
-,TRBV30,TRBJ2-7,-,TGTGCCTGGAGTGGAGCCCCTCGAGGGTCCTACGAGCAGTACTTC,CAWSGAPRGSYEQYF
-,TRBV30,TRBJ2-5,-,TGTGCCTGGAGTGGGGGCGGGGCCGGAGAGACCCAGTACTTC,CAWSGGGAGETQYF
-,TRBV7-9,TRBJ1-2,-,TGTGCCAGCAGCTTAGACGAGAATGGCTACACCTTC,CASSLDENGYTF
-,TRBV11-2,TRBJ1-4,-,TGTGCCAGCAGCCCGCTAGTACGGGAAGACGCTGAAAAACTGTTTTTT,CASSPLVREDAEKLFF
TRBD2,TRBV14,TRBJ2-1,-,TGTGCCAGCAGCCGGACTAGCGACAATGAGCAGTTCTTC,CASSRTSDNEQFF
TRBD2,TRBV2,TRBJ2-3,once,TGTGCCAGCAGTCCCCGGACTAGCGGGGTCTCGGATACGCAGTATTTT,CASSPRTSGVSDTQYF
TRBD2,TRBV5-1,TRBJ2-3,-,TGCGCCAGCAGACCTCGACTAGCGGGCACAGATACGCAGTATTTT,CASRPRLAGTDTQYF